A selection of T cell receptor beta chains follows, all from one sample in a study of blood T cell repertoires in COVID-19. Produced via immunoSEQ multiplex PCR; TCRdb's table is partial and in-frame only. The table lists 20,000 to 25,000 clones, 75% to 95% of them singletons, with under 20% in the top ten. The sequencing input was peripheral blood. The source of these receptors is a human donor in a cohort sampled during active COVID-19. Both conserved end residues are trimmed from each CDR3.

TRBJ2-7,TRBV6-2/TRBV6-3,ASSYSTGGSAIYEQY
TRBJ2-5,TRBV5-5,ASSSPRRTLQETQY
TRBJ1-2,TRBV27,ASSWAGSHYGYT
TRBJ2-3,TRBV11-2,ASTREGAVGTDTQY
TRBJ2-2,TRBV19,ASRRRSGTGNTGELF
TRBJ1-5,TRBV9,ASSVAAGGDQPQH
TRBJ2-2,TRBV10-3,AISDKAKTGTNTGELF
TRBJ1-1,TRBV13,ASREGGGDTEAF
TRBJ1-6,TRBV18,ASSPGQGLLKSPLH
TRBJ2-2,TRBV5-6,ASSLVPGGATGELF